This TCR beta chain is drawn from a study of blood T cell repertoires in COVID-19 (dated by TCRdb to the early 2020s). At the level of the whole study: The collaborator samples originated in the United States, Italy and Spain and spanned the acute and convalescent phases of COVID-19. The material from the prospective study consisted of cDNA or gDNA derived from T cells, B-cell-depleted T cells, or PBMCs. Subjects who had been exposed to COVID-19, were actively infected with it, or had recovered from it provided the deeply sampled blood TCRbeta repertoires that made up the dataset. The repertoires were made available in a free public database intended to serve as a resource for research on the immune response to SARS-CoV-2. The samples were drawn from the first 160 participants of the ongoing ImmuneRACE study and from 950 to 1,500 subjects provided by 6 global collaborators. Sample metadata almost always included a de-identified subject ID, COVID-19 status, age in years and sex. Where available, HLA class I and class II types were obtained from metadata supplied by the sample provider rather than from assay-based typing. Overall results and qualifications from the work: The quantity of clinical and demographic metadata differed by source and by participant and was supplied without curation.

The immunoSEQ Assay, a bias-controlled multiplex PCR, was used to amplify TCRbeta CDR3 regions from genomic DNA. Per the original workflow: Nucleated cell counts per sample were estimated from amplification of reference gene primers within the assay. To quantify the absolute abundance of each unique TCRbeta CDR3 rearrangement, sequence reads were collapsed and filtered. For each sample, productive Simpson clonality was calculated by taking the square root of Simpson's diversity index across productive rearrangements. TCRdb holds this immuneACCESS table with in-frame rearrangements only. Some clones are missing; in checked studies, unresolved V genes explain under half, and the rest has no known cause. V and J calls and clone size are copied from that table; D and trimming were computed from the DNA. The sample has about 230,000 clones on record, around four fifths of them singletons. Roughly 30% of the sample rests with the top ten.

Note on this clone: Its antigen is unknown. Per-base quality was not reported, and no clone a single base away is much larger than it.

As encoded in the germline V gene (reference sequence), CDR1 is LNHDA while CDR2 is SQIVND. The CDR3 measures 16 amino acids from cysteine to phenylalanine. The retained sequence is limited to the CDR3, 48 bases, with the frame set at the first base. The germline ends are 13 bases apart after V is trimmed by 4 bases and J by 0 bases. Whole blood was collected in K2EDTA tubes by collaborating institutions according to the institutions' own protocols. For TCRbeta analysis, collaborators shipped samples in one of three forms: frozen whole blood, isolated PBMCs, or DNA extracted from either of those sample types.

Sequencing was done on a sample of peripheral blood. The receptor comes from a man in his forties with acute or convalescent COVID-19. The sequence joins TRBV19 to TRBJ2-1; TRBD2 is perhaps the D gene, given 5 matching bases. Here is the DNA: TGTGCCAGTAGTACTTACGAGGGTAACTCCTACAATGAGCAGTTCTTC. Its translation reads: CASSTYEGNSYNEQFF.